This TCR beta chain was recovered during a study of immune cell composition in non-small cell lung cancer. Study conclusions and caveats: Clones >0.5% enriched in tumour were rarer in adenocarcinoma (around 33%) than squamous (approximately 80%). In adenocarcinoma, maximal tumour-associated clone frequency tracked TIL tumour reactivity.

Genomic DNA came from frozen unsorted single-cell suspensions. The germline gives CDR1 LGHNA, CDR2 YNFKEQ. V lost 4 bases to trimming and J lost 6 bases, with 15 bases between them. The length of the CDR3 is 15 residues. This clone appeared a few times. Its matching antigen is unknown. Generated by immunoSEQ multiplex PCR, the TCRdb table keeps only in-frame clones and is missing some. The top ten clones hold 15% to 20% of a sample with 9,500 to 14,000 clones, about 60% of them seen once. V and J are TRBV4-2 and TRBJ2-2; weak D call: TRBD2 (5 bases). The receptor's source is a human donor with non-small cell lung cancer. Source material: lung tumor tissue. The CDR3 spells CASSPRGPLAGELFF. In DNA form, the CDR3 reads TGTGCCAGCAGCCCCCGAGGGCCGCTCGCCGGGGAGCTGTTTTTT.